These T cell receptor beta chains were read from a single sample in a study of T cell repertoires in cytomegalovirus infection. Their recognized antigens are unknown. TCRdb fed the reads into MiXCR, producing one record per CDR3 protein. The sample has about 150,000 distinct CDR3 sequences, about 31% seen once; the top ten hold about 52%. Sample: CD8+ T cells from cultured PBMCs, taken from culture after CMV antigen stimulation. These receptors were collected from a human donor in good health (CMV status not recorded). Some clones in this sample may be carry-over from other donors' samples. CDR3s include the opening cysteine and the closing phenylalanine or tryptophan. D genes are given only for firm matches. Not all rows give a size; the values are once, few, many and, for expanded clones, a class.

v_gene	d_gene	j_gene	abundance	CDR3nt	CDR3aa
TRBV6-8	TRBD2	TRBJ2-3	NA	TGTGCCAGCAGTGGACTAGCGGACATAAACACAGATACGCAGTATTTT	CASSGLADINTDTQYF
TRBV11-2	TRBD1	TRBJ1-2	NA	TGTGCCAGCAGCTTAGTGGCCCGGACAGGGGATGGCTACACCTTC	CASSLVARTGDGYTF
TRBV13	NA	TRBJ2-1	few	TGTGCCAGCAGCTTGGGGCGGAGCTCCTACAATGAGCAGTTCTTC	CASSLGRSSYNEQFF
TRBV9	NA	TRBJ2-1	few	TGTGCCAGCAGCGTAGGTCAGAATACTTTAGGGGATGAGCAGTTCTTC	CASSVGQNTLGDEQFF
TRBV19	TRBD1	TRBJ2-1	few	TGTGCCAGTAGTATTCGGGACAGCCAATACAATGAGCAGTTCTTC	CASSIRDSQYNEQFF
TRBV6-5	NA	TRBJ1-1	few	TGTGCCAGCAGTCTGGAATTTCAGAGACTCGCAACTAGAGACGAAGCTTTCTTT	CASSLEFQRLATRDEAFF
TRBV6-5	TRBD1	TRBJ1-2	NA	TGTGCCAGCAGTTACGGTCAGGGGGTCACGGGGGGCTACACCTTC	CASSYGQGVTGGYTF
TRBV3-1	NA	TRBJ2-7	NA	TGTGCCAGCAGCCAAGTAGGTCAGCCCTACGAGCAGTACTTC	CASSQVGQPYEQYF
TRBV6-1	TRBD1	TRBJ2-7	many	TGTGCCAGCAGTCAGACAGGGGGTAACGAGCAGTACTTC	CASSQTGGNEQYF
TRBV6-1	NA	TRBJ2-1	many	TGTGCCAGCGTTAGCTATCATGAGCAGTTCTTC	CASVSYHEQFF
TRBV19	NA	TRBJ1-5	NA	TGTGCCAGCAGTGAGGATGGATATAGCAATCAGCCCCAGCATTTT	CASSEDGYSNQPQHF
TRBV2	NA	TRBJ2-7	NA	TGTGCCAGCACATCCTACGAGCAGTACTTC	CASTSYEQYF
TRBV6-1	TRBD2	TRBJ2-7	few	TGTGCCAGCAGTGAATCCCCTCTCGGACTAGCGGGGGGCCTCAACGAGCAGTACTTC	CASSESPLGLAGGLNEQYF
TRBV7-6	NA	TRBJ1-1	NA	TGTGCCAGCAGCCTCACACCGGGGGCGGGAGCTTTCTTT	CASSLTPGAGAFF
TRBV19	NA	TRBJ2-7	many	TGTGCCAGTAGTATCGGGCAGGGGTTATCCTACGAGCAGTACTTC	CASSIGQGLSYEQYF
TRBV27	NA	TRBJ2-2	once	TGTGCCAGCAGTTCCGTCAGGGGGGAGCTGTTTTTT	CASSSVRGELFF
TRBV5-6	NA	TRBJ2-7	NA	TGTGCCAGCAGCTTGGCAAGGGGCCTCTACGAGCAGTACTTC	CASSLARGLYEQYF
TRBV19	NA	TRBJ2-1	NA	TGTGCCAATAGTATGTGGGTAGCCAATGAGCAGTTCTTC	CANSMWVANEQFF
TRBV7-4	TRBD2	TRBJ2-1	NA	TGTGCCACCAACCCGAGCGGGGGCGAACAGTTCTTC	CATNPSGGEQFF
TRBV13	TRBD1	TRBJ1-2	NA	TGTGCCAGCAGATATTCAACAGGGGACCATGGCTACACCTTC	CASRYSTGDHGYTF
TRBV12-3/TRBV12-4	NA	TRBJ2-1	NA	TGTGCCAGCAGTTATGGGACGAATGAGCAGTTCTTC	CASSYGTNEQFF
TRBV5-4	NA	TRBJ1-1	NA	TGTGTCAGCAGCTTGCGGGGTCTGGCTGAAGCTTTCTTT	CVSSLRGLAEAFF